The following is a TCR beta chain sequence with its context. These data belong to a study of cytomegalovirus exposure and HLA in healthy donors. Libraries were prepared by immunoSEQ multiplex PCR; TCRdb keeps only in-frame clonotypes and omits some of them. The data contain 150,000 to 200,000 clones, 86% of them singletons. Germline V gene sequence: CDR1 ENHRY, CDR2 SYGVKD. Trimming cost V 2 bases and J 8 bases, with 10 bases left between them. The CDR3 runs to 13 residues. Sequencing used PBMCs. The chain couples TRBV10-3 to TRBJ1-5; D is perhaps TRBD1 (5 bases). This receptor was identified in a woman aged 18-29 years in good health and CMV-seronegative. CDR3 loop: CAISEGRGEPQHF. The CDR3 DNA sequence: TGTGCCATCAGTGAGGGGAGGGGAGAGCCCCAGCATTTT.